These 10 T cell receptor beta chains originate from one sample sequenced in a study of Ad26.COV2.S vaccination and SARS-CoV-2 variants. Data came from immunoSEQ multiplex PCR; TCRdb stores just in-frame clones and leaves some out. This table has around 340,000 clones, around 88% appearing once. Treatment described: around 19 received Ad26.COV2.S at low or high dose, single or two shots; several received placebo; per-sample allocation not given. Collection of samples fell on day 63 after the first vaccine or placebo injection. The sequences come from peripheral blood, collected in a trial of Ad26.COV2.S vaccine versus placebo. These receptors were obtained from a person aged 18-65 years who received the Ad26.COV2.S COVID-19 vaccine or a placebo.

The rearrangement uses TRBV4-3 and TRBJ1-5; D gene uncertain. The CDR3 spans 14 residues. The V end was cut by 1 base, the J end by 5 bases, with 9 bases between. Per germline, CDR1 LGHNA and CDR2 YSLEER. Here the CDR3 DNA reads TGCGCCAGCAGCCAAGGCCCGGGATATCAGCCCCAGCATTTT. Amino acids: CASSQGPGYQPQHF.

The chain has TRBV29-1 and TRBJ1-2; unclear D gene. The germline V and J ends were trimmed by 5 bases and 1 base, with 11 bases remaining between them. In germline, CDR1 is SQVTM, CDR2 ANQGSEA. The CDR3 covers 13 residues. CDR3 in amino acids: CSVSLTVNYGYTF. The CDR3 DNA sequence: TGCAGCGTTTCCCTTACAGTTAACTATGGCTACACCTTC.

The gene calls are TRBV7-2 and TRBJ2-2; TRBD2 agrees at 11 bases. The CDR3 totals 15 residues. The V gene's germline CDR1 is SGHTA and CDR2 FQGNSA. Unmatched junction bases numbered 1, after V lost 3 bases and J lost 4 bases. The CDR3 DNA reads TGTGCCAGCAGCTTTAGCGGGGGGGGCACCGGGGAGCTGTTTTTT. Encoded protein: CASSFSGGGTGELFF.

The chain joins TRBV6-2 or TRBV6-3 to TRBJ1-5; D is ambiguous. The CDR3 length is 14 residues. V lost 4 bases and J lost 0, with 7 bases in between. Germline V CDR1 and CDR2: MNHEY, SVGEGT. The CDR3 sequence: CASSLLDSNQPQHF. The CDR3 nucleotides read TGTGCCAGCAGTTTGCTGGATAGCAATCAGCCCCAGCATTTT.

The chain uses TRBV3-1 (or the pseudogene TRBV3-2) and TRBJ2-7, with a possible D match to TRBD1 (5 bases). V was trimmed by 4 bases and J by 3 bases, leaving 13 bases between them. CDR3 length equals 14 residues. The germline V gene has CDR1 LGHDT and CDR2 YNNKEL (reference sequence). The CDR3 sequence is CASSPIGVLYEQYF. The CDR3, as DNA: TGTGCCAGCAGCCCCATAGGGGTCCTCTACGAGCAGTACTTC.

The rearrangement joins TRBV6-5 to TRBJ1-5; 8 bases are a match to TRBD1. V was pared by 8 bases and J by 6 bases, with 3 bases of the junction left unmatched. CDR1 is MNHEY, CDR2 SVGAGI, per germline. This CDR3 spans 12 amino acids. CDR3 DNA sequence: TGTGCCAGCGGGCAGGGGGCTCAGCCCCAGCATTTT. It specifies CASGQGAQPQHF.

The sample holds one count of this clone. V usage is TRBV28 and J usage is TRBJ2-7; 12 bases fit TRBD2. V lost 3 bases to trimming and J lost 3 bases; unmatched junction nucleotides: 3. CDR3 length: 15 amino acids. Germline loops: CDR1 MDHEN, CDR2 SYDVKM. The CDR3 sequence: CASSFQLAGGYEQYF. The CDR3 DNA sequence: TGTGCCAGCAGTTTTCAACTAGCGGGAGGCTACGAGCAGTACTTC.

The rearrangement uses TRBV2 and TRBJ2-7, with TRBD1 matching 10 bases. There are 8 residues in the CDR3. Germline lookup yields CDR1 SNHLY and CDR2 FYNNEI. The CDR3 DNA reads as TGTGCCAGCGGGGGACAGGGGGTC. It is translated as CASGGQGV.

This clone was counted only a few times. The rearrangement links TRBV7-9 to TRBJ1-3, with D unresolved. The CDR3 is 15 amino acids. Trimming took 2 bases from V and 0 from J, leaving 8 bases between them. Germline CDR1 and CDR2: SEHNR and FQNEAQ (reference sequence). DNA for the CDR3: TGTGCCAGCAGCTTAATGGCGAGCTCTGGAAACACCATATATTTT. Translating gives CASSLMASSGNTIYF.

The chain carries TRBV2 and TRBJ2-1; TRBD2 matches at 8 bases. Trimming removed 6 bases from V and 8 bases from J; junction bases left unmatched: 18. CDR1 and CDR2 (germline): SNHLY, FYNNEI. The CDR3 runs to 17 residues. CDR3 amino acids: CASRKSVLGLDGDEQFF. The CDR3 coding sequence is TGTGCCAGCAGGAAAAGTGTACTGGGACTAGACGGGGATGAGCAGTTCTTC.